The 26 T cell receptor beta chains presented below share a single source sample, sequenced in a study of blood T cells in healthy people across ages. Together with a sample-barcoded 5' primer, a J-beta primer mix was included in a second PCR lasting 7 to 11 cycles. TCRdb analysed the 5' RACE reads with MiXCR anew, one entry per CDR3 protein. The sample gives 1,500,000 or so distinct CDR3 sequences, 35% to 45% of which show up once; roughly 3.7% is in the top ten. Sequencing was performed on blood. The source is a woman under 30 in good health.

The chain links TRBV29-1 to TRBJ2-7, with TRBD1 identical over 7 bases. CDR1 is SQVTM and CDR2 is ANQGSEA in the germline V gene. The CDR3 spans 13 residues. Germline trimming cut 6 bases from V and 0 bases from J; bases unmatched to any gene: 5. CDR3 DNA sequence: TGCAGCGTAGGACAGGACCCCTCCTACGAGCAGTACTTC. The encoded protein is CSVGQDPSYEQYF.

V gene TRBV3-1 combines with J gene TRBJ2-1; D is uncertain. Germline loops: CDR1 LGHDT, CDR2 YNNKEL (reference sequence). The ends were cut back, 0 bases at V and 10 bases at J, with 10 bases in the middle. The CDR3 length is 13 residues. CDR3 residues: CASSQEFRSEQFF. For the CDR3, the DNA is TGTGCCAGCAGCCAAGAGTTCCGTTCCGAGCAGTTCTTC.

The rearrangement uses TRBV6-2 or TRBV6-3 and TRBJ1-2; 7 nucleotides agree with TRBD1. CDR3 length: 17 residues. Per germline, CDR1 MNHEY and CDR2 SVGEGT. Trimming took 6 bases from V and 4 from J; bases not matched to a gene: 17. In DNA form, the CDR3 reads TGTGCCAGCAGCCCCACAACCGGGACAGTAATCTTCTATGGCTACACCTTC. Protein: CASSPTTGTVIFYGYTF.

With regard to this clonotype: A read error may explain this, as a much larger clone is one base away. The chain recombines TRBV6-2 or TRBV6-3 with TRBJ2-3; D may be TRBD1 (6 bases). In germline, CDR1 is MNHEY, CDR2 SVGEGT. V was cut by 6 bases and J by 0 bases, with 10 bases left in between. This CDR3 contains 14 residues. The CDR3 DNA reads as TGTGCCAGCAGATGGACAGCTAGCACAGATACGCAGTATTTT. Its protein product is CASRWTASTDTQYF.

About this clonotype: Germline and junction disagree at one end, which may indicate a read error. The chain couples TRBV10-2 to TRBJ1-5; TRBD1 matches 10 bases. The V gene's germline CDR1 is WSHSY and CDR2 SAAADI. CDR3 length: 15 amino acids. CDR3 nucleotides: TGCGCCAGCAGTAGACAGGGGGCGCAGAGTCAGCCCCAACATTTT. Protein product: CASSRQGAQSQPQHF.

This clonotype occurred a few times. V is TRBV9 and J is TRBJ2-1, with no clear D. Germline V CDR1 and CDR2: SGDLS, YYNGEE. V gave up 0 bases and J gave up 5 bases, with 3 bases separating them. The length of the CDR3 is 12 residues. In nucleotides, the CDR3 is TGTGCCAGCAGCGTAGCACACAATGAGCAGTTCTTC. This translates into CASSVAHNEQFF.

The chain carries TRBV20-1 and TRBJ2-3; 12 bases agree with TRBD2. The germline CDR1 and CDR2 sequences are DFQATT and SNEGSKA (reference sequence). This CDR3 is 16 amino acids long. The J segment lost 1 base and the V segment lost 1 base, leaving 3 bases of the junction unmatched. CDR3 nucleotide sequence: TGCAGTGCTAGAGGTCGACTAGCGGGAGGCACAGATACGCAGTATTTT. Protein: CSARGRLAGGTDTQYF.

The CDR3 sequence: CSVEVGEYYTEAFF. The CDR3 DNA reads as TGCAGCGTTGAAGTCGGGGAATATTACACTGAAGCTTTCTTT. The rearrangement uses TRBV29-1 and TRBJ1-1; no definite D call. Germline V gene lookup returns CDR1 SQVTM and CDR2 ANQGSEA. The CDR3 consists of 14 residues. Trimming pared 1 base from V and 3 bases from J, leaving 12 bases between.

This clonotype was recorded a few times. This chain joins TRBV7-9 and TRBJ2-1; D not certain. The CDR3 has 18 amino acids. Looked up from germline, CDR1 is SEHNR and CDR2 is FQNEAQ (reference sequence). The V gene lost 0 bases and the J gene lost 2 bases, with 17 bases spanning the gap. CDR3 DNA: TGTGCCAGCAGCTTAGCCAAACAAGGCATTGTCACCTACAATGAGCAGTTCTTC. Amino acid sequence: CASSLAKQGIVTYNEQFF.

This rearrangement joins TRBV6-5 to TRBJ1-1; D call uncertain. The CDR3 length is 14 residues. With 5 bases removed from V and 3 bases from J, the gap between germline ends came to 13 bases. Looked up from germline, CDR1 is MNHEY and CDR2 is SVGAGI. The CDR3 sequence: CASSPLPRDTEAFF. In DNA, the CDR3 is TGTGCCAGCAGTCCTCTGCCGAGAGACACTGAAGCTTTCTTT.

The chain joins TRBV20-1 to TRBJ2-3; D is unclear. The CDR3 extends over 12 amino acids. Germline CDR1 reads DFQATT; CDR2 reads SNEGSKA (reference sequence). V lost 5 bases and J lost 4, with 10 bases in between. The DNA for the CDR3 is TGCAGTGCTGGAATTGGGTCAGATACGCAGTATTTT. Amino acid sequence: CSAGIGSDTQYF.

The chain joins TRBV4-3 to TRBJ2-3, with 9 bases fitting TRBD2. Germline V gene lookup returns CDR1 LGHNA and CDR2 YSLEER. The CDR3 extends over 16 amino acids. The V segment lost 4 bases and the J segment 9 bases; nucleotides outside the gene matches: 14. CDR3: CASSLGIAGALGTQYF. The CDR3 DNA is TGCGCCAGCAGCCTCGGAATAGCGGGGGCTCTCGGGACGCAGTATTTT.

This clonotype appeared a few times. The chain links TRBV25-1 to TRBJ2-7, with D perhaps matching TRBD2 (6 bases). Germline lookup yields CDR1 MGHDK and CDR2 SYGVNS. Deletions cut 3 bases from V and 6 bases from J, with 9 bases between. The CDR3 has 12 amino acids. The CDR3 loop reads CASSERRGEQYF. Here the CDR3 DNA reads TGTGCCAGCAGTGAGAGGAGGGGCGAGCAGTACTTC.

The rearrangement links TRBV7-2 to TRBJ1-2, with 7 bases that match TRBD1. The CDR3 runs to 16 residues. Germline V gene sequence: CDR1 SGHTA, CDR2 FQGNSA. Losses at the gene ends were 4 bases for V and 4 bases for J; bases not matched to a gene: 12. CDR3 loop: CASSSQRAGGGYGYTF. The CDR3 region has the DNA TGTGCCAGCAGCTCCCAACGGGCAGGGGGAGGCTATGGCTACACCTTC.

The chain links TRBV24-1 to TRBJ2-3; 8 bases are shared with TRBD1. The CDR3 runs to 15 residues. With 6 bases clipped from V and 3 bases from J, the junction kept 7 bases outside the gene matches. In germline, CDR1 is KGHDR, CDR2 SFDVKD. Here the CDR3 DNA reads TGTGCCACCAGTAAGGGACAGGTTGCAACAGATACGCAGTATTTT. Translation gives CATSKGQVATDTQYF.

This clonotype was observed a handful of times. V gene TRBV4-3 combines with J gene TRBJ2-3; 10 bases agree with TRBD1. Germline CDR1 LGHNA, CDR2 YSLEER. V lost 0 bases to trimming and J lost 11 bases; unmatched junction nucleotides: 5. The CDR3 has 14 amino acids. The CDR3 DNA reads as TGCGCCAGCAGCCAAGAGGACAGGGGGTTAGAGCAGTATTTT. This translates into CASSQEDRGLEQYF.

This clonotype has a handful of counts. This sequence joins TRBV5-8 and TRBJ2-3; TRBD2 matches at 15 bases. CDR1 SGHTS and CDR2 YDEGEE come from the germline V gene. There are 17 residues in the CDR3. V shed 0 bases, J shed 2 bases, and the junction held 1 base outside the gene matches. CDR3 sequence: CASSLGTSGGVTDTQYF. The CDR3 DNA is TGTGCCAGCAGCTTGGGGACTAGCGGGGGGGTCACAGATACGCAGTATTTT. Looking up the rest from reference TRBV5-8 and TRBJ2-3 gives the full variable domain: EAGVTQSPTHLIKTRGQQATLRCSPISGHTSVYWYQQALGLGLQFLLWYDEGEERNRGNFPPRFSGRQFPNYSSELNVNALELEDSALYLCASSLGTSGGVTDTQYFGPGTRLTVL.

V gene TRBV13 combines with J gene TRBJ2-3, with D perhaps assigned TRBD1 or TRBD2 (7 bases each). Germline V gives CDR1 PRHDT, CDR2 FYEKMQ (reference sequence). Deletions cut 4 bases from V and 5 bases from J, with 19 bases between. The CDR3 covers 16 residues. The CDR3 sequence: CASSSRGGHVGDTQYF. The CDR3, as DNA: TGTGCCAGCAGCTCCAGGGGGGGCCATGTAGGAGATACGCAGTATTTT.

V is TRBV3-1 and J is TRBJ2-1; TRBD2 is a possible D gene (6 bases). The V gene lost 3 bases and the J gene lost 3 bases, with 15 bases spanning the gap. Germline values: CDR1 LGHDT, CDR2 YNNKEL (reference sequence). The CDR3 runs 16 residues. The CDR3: CASSHAGAGLYNEQFF. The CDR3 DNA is TGTGCCAGCAGCCACGCCGGGGCGGGGCTCTACAATGAGCAGTTCTTC.

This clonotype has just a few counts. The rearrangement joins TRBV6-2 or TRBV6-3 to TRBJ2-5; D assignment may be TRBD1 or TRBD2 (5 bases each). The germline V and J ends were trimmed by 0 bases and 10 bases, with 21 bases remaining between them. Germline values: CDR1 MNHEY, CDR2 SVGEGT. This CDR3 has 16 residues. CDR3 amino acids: CASSYSGEGPDGIQYF. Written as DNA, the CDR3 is TGTGCCAGCAGTTACTCTGGCGAGGGGCCAGACGGTATCCAGTACTTC.

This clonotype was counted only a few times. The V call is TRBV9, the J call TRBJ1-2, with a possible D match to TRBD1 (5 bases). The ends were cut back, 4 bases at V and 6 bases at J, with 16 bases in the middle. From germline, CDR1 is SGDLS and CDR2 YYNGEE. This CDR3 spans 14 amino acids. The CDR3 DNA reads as TGTGCCAGCAGCCCCAAGGGGTTGGATGATGGCTACACCTTC. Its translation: CASSPKGLDDGYTF. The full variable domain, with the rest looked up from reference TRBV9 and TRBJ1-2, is DSGVTQTPKHLITATGQRVTLRCSPRSGDLSVYWYQQSLDQGLQFLIQYYNGEERAKGNILERFSAQQFPDLHSELNLSSLELGDSALYFCASSPKGLDDGYTFGSGTRLTVV.

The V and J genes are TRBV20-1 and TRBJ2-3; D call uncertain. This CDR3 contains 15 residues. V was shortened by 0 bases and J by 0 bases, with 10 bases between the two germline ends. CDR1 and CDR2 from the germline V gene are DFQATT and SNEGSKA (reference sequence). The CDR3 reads CSARDSRPSTDTQYF. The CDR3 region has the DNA TGCAGTGCTAGAGACAGCCGTCCCAGCACAGATACGCAGTATTTT.

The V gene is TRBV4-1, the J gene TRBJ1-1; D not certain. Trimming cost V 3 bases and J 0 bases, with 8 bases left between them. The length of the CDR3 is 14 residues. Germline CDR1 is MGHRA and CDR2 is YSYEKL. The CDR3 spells CASSQGTMNTEAFF. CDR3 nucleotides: TGCGCCAGCAGCCAGGGCACCATGAACACTGAAGCTTTCTTT.

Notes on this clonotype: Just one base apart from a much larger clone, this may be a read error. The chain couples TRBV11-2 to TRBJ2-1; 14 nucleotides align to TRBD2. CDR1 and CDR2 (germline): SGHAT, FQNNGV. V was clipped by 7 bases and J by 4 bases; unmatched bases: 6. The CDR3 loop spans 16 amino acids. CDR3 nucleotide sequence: TGTGCCAGCACCCAGGGACTAGCGGGAGTTTACAATGAGCAGTTCTTC. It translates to CASTQGLAGVYNEQFF.

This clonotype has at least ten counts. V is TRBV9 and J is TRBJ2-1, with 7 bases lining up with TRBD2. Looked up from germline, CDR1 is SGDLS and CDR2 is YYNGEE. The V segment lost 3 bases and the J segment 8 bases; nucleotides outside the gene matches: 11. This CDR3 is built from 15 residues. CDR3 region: CASSAKSGKSYEQFF. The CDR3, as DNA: TGTGCCAGCAGCGCAAAAAGCGGGAAATCTTATGAGCAGTTCTTC.

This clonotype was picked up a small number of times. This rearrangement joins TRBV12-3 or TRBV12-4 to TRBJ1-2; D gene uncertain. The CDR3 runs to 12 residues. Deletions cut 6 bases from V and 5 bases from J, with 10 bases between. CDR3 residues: CASSPLEYGYTF. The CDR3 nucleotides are TGTGCCAGCAGCCCACTAGAGTATGGCTACACCTTC.